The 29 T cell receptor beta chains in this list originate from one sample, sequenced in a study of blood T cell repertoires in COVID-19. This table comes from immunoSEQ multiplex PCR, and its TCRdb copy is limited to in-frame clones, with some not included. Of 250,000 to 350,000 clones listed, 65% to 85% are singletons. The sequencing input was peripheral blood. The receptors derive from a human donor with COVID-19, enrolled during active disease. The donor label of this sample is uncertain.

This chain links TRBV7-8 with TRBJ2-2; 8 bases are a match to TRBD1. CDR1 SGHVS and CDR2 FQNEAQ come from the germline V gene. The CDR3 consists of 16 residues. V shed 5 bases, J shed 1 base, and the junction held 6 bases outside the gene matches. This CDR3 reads CASSPLGQGNTGELFF. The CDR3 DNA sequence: TGTGCCAGCAGCCCTCTCGGACAGGGGAACACCGGGGAGCTGTTTTTT. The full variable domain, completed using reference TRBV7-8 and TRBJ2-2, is GAGVSQSPRYKVAKRGQDVALRCDPISGHVSLFWYQQALGQGPEFLTYFQNEAQLDKSGLPSDRFFAERPEGSVSTLKIQRTQQEDSAVYLCASSPLGQGNTGELFFGEGSRLTVL.

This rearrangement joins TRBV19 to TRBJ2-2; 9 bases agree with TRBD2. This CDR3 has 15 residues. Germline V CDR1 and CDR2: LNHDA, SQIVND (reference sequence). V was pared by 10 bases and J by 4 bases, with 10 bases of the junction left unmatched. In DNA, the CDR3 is TGTGCCACTTTAGGATGGCGGGAGGGCACCGGGGAGCTGTTTTTT. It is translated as CATLGWREGTGELFF. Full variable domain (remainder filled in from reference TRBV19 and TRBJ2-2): DGGITQSPKYLFRKEGQNVTLSCEQNLNHDAMYWYRQDPGQGLRLIYYSQIVNDFQKGDIAEGYSVSREKKESFPLTVTSAQKNPTAFYLCATLGWREGTGELFFGEGSRLTVL.

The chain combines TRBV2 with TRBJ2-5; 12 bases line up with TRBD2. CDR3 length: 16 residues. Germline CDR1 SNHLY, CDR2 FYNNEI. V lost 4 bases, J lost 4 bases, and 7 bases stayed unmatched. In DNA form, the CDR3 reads TGTGCCAGCAGTGGGAGGGCTAGCGGGAGGGGAGAGACCCAGTACTTC. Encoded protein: CASSGRASGRGETQYF.

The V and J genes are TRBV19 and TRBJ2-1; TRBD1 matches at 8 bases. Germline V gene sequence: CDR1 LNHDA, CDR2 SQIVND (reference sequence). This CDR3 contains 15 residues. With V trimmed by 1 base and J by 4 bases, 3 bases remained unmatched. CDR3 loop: CASSIVGQGYNEQFF. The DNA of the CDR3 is TGTGCCAGTAGTATAGTTGGACAGGGTTACAATGAGCAGTTCTTC. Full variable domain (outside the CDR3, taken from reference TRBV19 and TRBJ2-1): DGGITQSPKYLFRKEGQNVTLSCEQNLNHDAMYWYRQDPGQGLRLIYYSQIVNDFQKGDIAEGYSVSREKKESFPLTVTSAQKNPTAFYLCASSIVGQGYNEQFFGPGTRLTVL.

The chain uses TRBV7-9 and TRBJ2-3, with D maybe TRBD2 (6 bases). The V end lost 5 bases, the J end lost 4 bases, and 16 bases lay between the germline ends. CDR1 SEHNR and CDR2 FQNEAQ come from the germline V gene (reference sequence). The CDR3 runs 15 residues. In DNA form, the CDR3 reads TGTGCCAGCAGCCACCCCCTAGCGCGGGCAGATACGCAGTATTTT. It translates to CASSHPLARADTQYF. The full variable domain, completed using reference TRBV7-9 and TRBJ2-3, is DTGVSQNPRHKITKRGQNVTFRCDPISEHNRLYWYRQTLGQGPEFLTYFQNEAQLEKSRLLSDRFSAERPKGSFSTLEIQRTEQGDSAMYLCASSHPLARADTQYFGPGTRLTVL.

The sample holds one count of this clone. CDR3 region: CASSLGSGTSTEAFF. The DNA for the CDR3 is TGTGCCAGCAGCTTAGGGAGCGGCACTTCGACTGAAGCTTTCTTT. The gene calls are TRBV7-9 and TRBJ1-1; no clear D. The CDR3 runs to 15 residues. Per germline, CDR1 SEHNR and CDR2 FQNEAQ (reference sequence). V lost 1 base and J lost 5, with 14 bases in between.

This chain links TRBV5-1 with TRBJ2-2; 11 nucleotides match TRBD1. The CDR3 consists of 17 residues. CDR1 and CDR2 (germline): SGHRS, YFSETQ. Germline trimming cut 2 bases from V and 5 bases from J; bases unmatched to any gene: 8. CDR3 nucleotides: TGCGCCAGCAGCTTCTCTTCCGGGACAGGGGGAACCGGGGAGCTGTTTTTT. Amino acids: CASSFSSGTGGTGELFF. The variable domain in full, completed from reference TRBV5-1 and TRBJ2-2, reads KAGVTQTPRYLIKTRGQQVTLSCSPISGHRSVSWYQQTPGQGLQFLFEYFSETQRNKGNFPGRFSGRQFSNSRSEMNVSTLELGDSALYLCASSFSSGTGGTGELFFGEGSRLTVL.

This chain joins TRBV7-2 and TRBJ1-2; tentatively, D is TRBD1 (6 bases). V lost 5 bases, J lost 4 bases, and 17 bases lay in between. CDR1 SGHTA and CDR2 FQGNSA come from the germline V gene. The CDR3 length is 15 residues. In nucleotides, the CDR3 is TGTGCCAGCAGCCGCCCCGGACAGTCTTTCTATGGCTACACCTTC. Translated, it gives CASSRPGQSFYGYTF.

The CDR3 is CASSPWDRSWTDTQYF. In nucleotides, the CDR3 is TGTGCCAGCAGTCCCTGGGACAGGTCCTGGACAGATACGCAGTATTTT. The chain employs TRBV28 and TRBJ2-3, with 8 bases aligning to TRBD1. CDR3 size: 16 residues. Germline values: CDR1 MDHEN, CDR2 SYDVKM. V was pared by 5 bases and J by 3 bases, with 10 bases of the junction left unmatched.

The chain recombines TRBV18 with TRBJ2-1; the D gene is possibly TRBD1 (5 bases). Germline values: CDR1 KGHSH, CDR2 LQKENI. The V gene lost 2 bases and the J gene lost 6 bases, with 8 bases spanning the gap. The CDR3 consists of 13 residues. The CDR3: CASSPVRGNEQFF. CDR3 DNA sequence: TGTGCCAGCTCACCAGTTAGGGGCAATGAGCAGTTCTTC.

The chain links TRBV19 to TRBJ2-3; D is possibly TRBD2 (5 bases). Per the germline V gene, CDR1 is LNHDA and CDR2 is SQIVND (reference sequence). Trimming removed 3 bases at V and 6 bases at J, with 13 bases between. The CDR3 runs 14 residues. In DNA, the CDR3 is TGTGCCAGTAGTATCGAGGGTGACTACGATACGCAGTATTTT. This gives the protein CASSIEGDYDTQYF.

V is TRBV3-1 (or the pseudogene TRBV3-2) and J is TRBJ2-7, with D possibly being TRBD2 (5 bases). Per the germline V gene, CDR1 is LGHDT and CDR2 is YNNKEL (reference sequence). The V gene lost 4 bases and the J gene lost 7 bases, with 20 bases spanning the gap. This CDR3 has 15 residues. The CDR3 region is CASSRKGLQMGEQYF. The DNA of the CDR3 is TGTGCCAGCAGCCGGAAAGGACTGCAAATGGGGGAGCAGTACTTC.

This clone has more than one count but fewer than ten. CDR3 nucleotide sequence: TGTGCCAGCAGCCAATATAGGTGGGCCCTGAACACCGGGGAGCTGTTTTTT. Translated, it gives CASSQYRWALNTGELFF. This chain joins TRBV3-1 (or the pseudogene TRBV3-2) and TRBJ2-2; no clear D gene. CDR1 and CDR2 from the germline V gene are LGHDT and YNNKEL (reference sequence). V lost 2 bases and J lost 1, with 14 bases in between. The CDR3 contains 17 residues.

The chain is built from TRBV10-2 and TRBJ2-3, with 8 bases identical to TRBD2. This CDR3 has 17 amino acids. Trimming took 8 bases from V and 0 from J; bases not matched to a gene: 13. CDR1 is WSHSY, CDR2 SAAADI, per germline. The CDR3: CASSLDGRAGSTDTQYF. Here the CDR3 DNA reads TGCGCCAGCTCCTTGGACGGGAGGGCCGGGAGCACAGATACGCAGTATTTT.

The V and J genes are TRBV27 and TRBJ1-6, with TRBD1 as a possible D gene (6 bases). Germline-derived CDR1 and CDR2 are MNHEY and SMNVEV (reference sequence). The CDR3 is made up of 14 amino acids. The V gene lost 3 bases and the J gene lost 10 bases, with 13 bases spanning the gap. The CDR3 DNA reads TGTGCCAGCAGTTTTAACAGGGAGATCTCACCCCTCCACTTT. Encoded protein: CASSFNREISPLHF.

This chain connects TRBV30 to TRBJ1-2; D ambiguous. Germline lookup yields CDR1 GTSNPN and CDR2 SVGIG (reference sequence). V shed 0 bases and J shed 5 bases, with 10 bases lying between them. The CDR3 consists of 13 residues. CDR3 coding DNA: TGTGCCTGGAGTGTGAGGGTTCTATATGGCTACACCTTC. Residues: CAWSVRVLYGYTF.

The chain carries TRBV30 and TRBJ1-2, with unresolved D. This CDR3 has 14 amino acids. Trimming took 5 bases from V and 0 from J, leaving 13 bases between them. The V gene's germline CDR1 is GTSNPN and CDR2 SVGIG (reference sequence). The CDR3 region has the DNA TGTGCCTGGGGCCGTCCCCTTTCTAACTATGGCTACACCTTC. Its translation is CAWGRPLSNYGYTF.

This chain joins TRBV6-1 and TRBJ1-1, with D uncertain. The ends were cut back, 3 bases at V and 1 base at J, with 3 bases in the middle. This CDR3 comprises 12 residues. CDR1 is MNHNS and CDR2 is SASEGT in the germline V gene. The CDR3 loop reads CASSDRNTEAFF. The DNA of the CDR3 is TGTGCCAGCAGTGACAGGAACACTGAAGCTTTCTTT.

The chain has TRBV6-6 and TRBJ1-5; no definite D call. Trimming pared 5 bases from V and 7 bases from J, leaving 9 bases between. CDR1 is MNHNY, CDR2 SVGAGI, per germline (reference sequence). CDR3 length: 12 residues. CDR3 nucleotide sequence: TGTGCCAGCAGTCTCCCGGGACAGCCCCAGCATTTT. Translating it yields CASSLPGQPQHF.

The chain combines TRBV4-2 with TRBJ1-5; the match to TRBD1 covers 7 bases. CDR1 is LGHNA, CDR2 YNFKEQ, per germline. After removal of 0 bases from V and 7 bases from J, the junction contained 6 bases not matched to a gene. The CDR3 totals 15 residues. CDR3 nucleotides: TGTGCCAGCAGCCAAGATGCAGGGGGACAGCAGCCCCAGCATTTT. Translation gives CASSQDAGGQQPQHF.

The DNA for the CDR3 is TGTGCCAGCAGTCCTACGGCAGATACGCAGTATTTT. It specifies CASSPTADTQYF. The chain is built from TRBV7-3 and TRBJ2-3, with D unresolved. Trimming left V 6 bases short and J 4 bases short, with 8 bases between. This CDR3 contains 12 residues. Germline assignment: CDR1 SGHTA and CDR2 FQGTGA.

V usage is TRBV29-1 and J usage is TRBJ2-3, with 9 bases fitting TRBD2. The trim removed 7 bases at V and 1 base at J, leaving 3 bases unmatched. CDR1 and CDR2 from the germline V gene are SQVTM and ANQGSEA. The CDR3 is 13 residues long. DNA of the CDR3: TGCAGCGACAGACTAGCGGGCACAGATACGCAGTATTTT. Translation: CSDRLAGTDTQYF.

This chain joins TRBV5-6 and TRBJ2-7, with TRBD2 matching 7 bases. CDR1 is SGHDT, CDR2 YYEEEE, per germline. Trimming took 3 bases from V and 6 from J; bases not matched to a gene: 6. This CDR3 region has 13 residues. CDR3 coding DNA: TGTGCCAGCAGCTATCTCACTAGCGCCGAGCAGTACTTC. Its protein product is CASSYLTSAEQYF.

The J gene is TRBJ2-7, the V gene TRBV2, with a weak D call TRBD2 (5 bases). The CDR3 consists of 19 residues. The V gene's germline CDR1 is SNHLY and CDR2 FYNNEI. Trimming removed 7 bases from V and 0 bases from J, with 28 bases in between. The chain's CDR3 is CASKATTGKRSGHSYEQYF. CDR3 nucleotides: TGTGCCAGCAAGGCCACAACGGGGAAAAGAAGCGGTCACTCCTACGAGCAGTACTTC.

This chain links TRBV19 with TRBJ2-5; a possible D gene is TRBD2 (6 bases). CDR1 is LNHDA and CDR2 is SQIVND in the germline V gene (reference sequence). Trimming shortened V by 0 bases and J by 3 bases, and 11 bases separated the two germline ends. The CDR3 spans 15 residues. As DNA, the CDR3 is TGTGCCAGTAGTATAGATCGCGGCGGGGAAGAGACCCAGTACTTC. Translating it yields CASSIDRGGEETQYF.

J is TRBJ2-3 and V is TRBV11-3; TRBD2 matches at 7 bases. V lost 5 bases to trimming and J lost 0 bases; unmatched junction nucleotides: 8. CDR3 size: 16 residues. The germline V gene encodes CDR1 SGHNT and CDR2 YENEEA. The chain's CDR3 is CASSPGRTSSTDTQYF. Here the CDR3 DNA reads TGTGCCAGCAGCCCGGGCCGGACTAGTAGCACAGATACGCAGTATTTT.

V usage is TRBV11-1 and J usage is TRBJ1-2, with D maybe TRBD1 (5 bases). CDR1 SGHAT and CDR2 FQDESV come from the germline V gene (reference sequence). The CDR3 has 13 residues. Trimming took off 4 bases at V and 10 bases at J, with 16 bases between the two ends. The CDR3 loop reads CASSYGAMDIYTF. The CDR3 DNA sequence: TGTGCCAGCAGCTATGGCGCTATGGACATCTACACCTTC. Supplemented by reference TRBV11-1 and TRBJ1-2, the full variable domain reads EAEVAQSPRYKITEKSQAVAFWCDPISGHATLYWYRQILGQGPELLVQFQDESVVDDSQLPKDRFSAERLKGVDSTLKIQPAELGDSAMYLCASSYGAMDIYTFGSGTRLTVV.

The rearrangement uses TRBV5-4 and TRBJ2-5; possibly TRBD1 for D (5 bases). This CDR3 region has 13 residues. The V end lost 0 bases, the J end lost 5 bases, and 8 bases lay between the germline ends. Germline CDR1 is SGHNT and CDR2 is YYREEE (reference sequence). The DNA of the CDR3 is TGTGCCAGCAGCTTGGCTCCAGGGGAGACCCAGTACTTC. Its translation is CASSLAPGETQYF.

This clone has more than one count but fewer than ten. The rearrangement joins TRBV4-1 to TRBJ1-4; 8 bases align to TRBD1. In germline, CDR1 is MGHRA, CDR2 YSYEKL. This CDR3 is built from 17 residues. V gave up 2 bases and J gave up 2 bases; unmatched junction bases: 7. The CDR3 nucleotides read TGCGCCAGCAGCCAAAGCTCGCAGGGGGCTACTAATGAAAAACTGTTTTTT. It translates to CASSQSSQGATNEKLFF.